Below, 25 T cell receptor beta chains from the same sample are listed, as sequenced in a study of T cells in women clearing cervical HPV infection. Assay used: immunoSEQ multiplex PCR; TCRdb lists only in-frame clones, some missing. The table lists roughly 30,000 clones. The sequenced material came from blood buffy coat. The receptors were gathered from a woman between 18 and 70 years old with a cervical HPV16 infection that either progressed to CIN3+ or cleared (not recorded which).

Note on this clone: The CDR3 end lies 3 residues beyond the end of the read and is filled in from the germline J gene. The chain employs TRBV5-1 and TRBJ1-1; no definite D call. The CDR3 contains 9 residues. The V and J ends lost 4 bases and 7 bases respectively, with 2 bases between them. CDR1 is SGHRS and CDR2 is YFSETQ in the germline V gene. CDR3: CASSLEAFF. Incomplete CDR3 DNA: TGCGCCAGCAGCCTTGAA.

Comments on this clone: Read sequence stops 3 residues before the CDR3 end, and the germline J gene provides the missing end. This rearrangement joins TRBV2 to TRBJ1-6, with D perhaps TRBD1 (5 bases). This CDR3 region has 14 residues. V was clipped by 7 bases and J by 6 bases, with 13 bases between them. Germline CDR1 SNHLY, CDR2 FYNNEI. Incomplete CDR3 DNA: TGTGCCAGCACCTTGGACACCGTTAATTCACCC. Its translation is CASTLDTVNSP. The full-length CDR3 reads as CASTLDTVNSPLHF. Filled out from reference TRBV2 and TRBJ1-6, the complete variable domain reads EPEVTQTPSHQVTQMGQEVILRCVPISNHLYFYWYRQILGQKVEFLVSFYNNEISEKSEIFDDQFSVERPDGSNFTLKIRSTKLEDSAMYFCASTLDTVNSPLHFGNGTRLTVT.

With respect to this clone: The read ends 3 residues early relative to the CDR3; the germline J gene fills the gap. The V call is TRBV6-8, the J call TRBJ2-4; 10 bases fit TRBD1. The germline gives CDR1 MNHGY, CDR2 SAAAGT. The CDR3 covers 17 residues. Partial CDR3 DNA: TGTGCCAGCAGCGAGCCTTCACCGGGACAGGGGCTCGGTGGT. This gives the protein CASSEPSPGQGLGG. The entire CDR3 sequence reads CASSEPSPGQGLGGQYF.

Comments on this clone: The DNA ends 3 residues before the CDR3 does, and the rest of the CDR3 is filled in from the germline J gene. V gene TRBV12-3 or TRBV12-4 combines with J gene TRBJ1-5; possible D gene TRBD1, 6 bases. The germline V and J ends were trimmed by 5 bases and 2 bases, with 10 bases remaining between them. The length of the CDR3 is 14 residues. Partial CDR3 DNA: TGTGCCAGCAGTACAGGGTCGGGCAATCAGCCC. It translates to CASSTGSGNQP. The whole CDR3 is CASSTGSGNQPQHF.

About this clone: The read ends 3 residues early relative to the CDR3; the germline J gene fills the gap. V is TRBV7-9 and J is TRBJ2-4, with 8 bases fitting TRBD2. Germline V lookup: CDR1 SEHNR, CDR2 FQNEAQ (reference sequence). The CDR3 contains 15 residues. CDR3 amino acids: CASSPGGEDRYGQYF. Partial CDR3 DNA: TGTGCCAGCAGCCCCGGGGGGGAGGATAGGTATGGT. Full variable domain (missing parts from reference TRBV7-9 and TRBJ2-4): DTGVSQNPRHKITKRGQNVTFRCDPISEHNRLYWYRQTLGQGPEFLTYFQNEAQLEKSRLLSDRFSAERPKGSFSTLEIQRTEQGDSAMYLCASSPGGEDRYGQYFGAGTRLSVL.

In the case of this clone: The CDR3 end falls 3 residues outside the read, so it is completed with the germline J gene. The rearrangement links TRBV7-9 to TRBJ1-2; TRBD1 aligns across 9 bases. Germline lookup yields CDR1 SEHNR and CDR2 FQNEAQ (reference sequence). The CDR3 is made up of 14 amino acids. CDR3 bases read: TGTGCCAGCAGCTTCGAGGACAGGGGCTATGTA. Encoded protein: CASSFEDRGYV. The full CDR3 is CASSFEDRGYVYTF.

This clone is medium-sized by frequency. The observed sequence ends 3 residues before the CDR3 terminus, with the missing tail filled in from the germline J gene. The chain uses TRBV30 and TRBJ2-7; 9 bases are a match to TRBD2. V shed 7 bases and J 0 bases; nucleotides not matched to a gene: 4. Per the germline V gene, CDR1 is GTSNPN and CDR2 is SVGIG (reference sequence). This CDR3 region has 13 residues. The CDR3 spells CAFLAGLSYEQYF. The part of the CDR3 DNA that was read is TGTGCCTTTCTAGCGGGGCTCTCCTACGAG.

A remark on this clone: Read coverage stops 3 residues before the CDR3 terminus; the germline J gene supplies the remainder. This chain connects TRBV23-1 to TRBJ1-5, with TRBD1 identical over 9 bases. TRBV23-1 is an ORF for which the function is uncertain. There are 16 residues in the CDR3. V lost 4 bases, J lost 7 bases, and 11 bases stayed unmatched. CDR3 bases read: TGCGCCAGCAGTCCTCCCAGGACAGGGGTGAACCAGCCC. Residues: CASSPPRTGVNQP. The complete CDR3 reads CASSPPRTGVNQPQHF.

Notes on this clone: Read data end 3 residues before the CDR3 end; the end is taken from the germline J gene. The V gene is TRBV19, the J gene TRBJ1-6; no clear D gene. The V end lost 4 bases, the J end lost 4 bases, and 8 bases lay between the germline ends. Germline V lookup: CDR1 LNHDA, CDR2 SQIVND (reference sequence). CDR3 size: 14 residues. CDR3 bases read: TGTGCCAGTAGTACAGCAGGTTATAATTCACCC. This gives the protein CASSTAGYNSP. The CDR3 as a whole reads CASSTAGYNSPLHF.

As concerns this clone: The CDR3 end lies 3 residues beyond the end of the read and is filled in from the germline J gene. This chain uses TRBV12-3 or TRBV12-4 with TRBJ2-5, with 8 bases matching TRBD2. V was pared by 3 bases and J by 5 bases, with 11 bases of the junction left unmatched. The CDR3 runs 16 residues. The part of the CDR3 DNA that was read is TGTGCCAGCAGTTTGAGCGGGGGCCGGATCGGGGAGACC. Translating it yields CASSLSGGRIGET. The full CDR3 sequence reads CASSLSGGRIGETQYF.

Comments on this clone: Read coverage stops 3 residues before the CDR3 terminus; the germline J gene supplies the remainder. The V and J genes are TRBV7-8 and TRBJ1-4; no clear D. The CDR3 totals 16 residues. Germline CDR1 SGHVS, CDR2 FQNEAQ. The DNA read from the CDR3 is TGTGCCAGCAGCTTAGTTGATCGGGGTATAGGTTCACCA. Translating gives CASSLVDRGIGSP. The complete CDR3 protein is CASSLVDRGIGSPLFF. Filled out from reference TRBV7-8 and TRBJ1-4, the complete variable domain reads GAGVSQSPRYKVAKRGQDVALRCDPISGHVSLFWYQQALGQGPEFLTYFQNEAQLDKSGLPSDRFFAERPEGSVSTLKIQRTQQEDSAVYLCASSLVDRGIGSPLFFGSGTQLSVL.

Details on this clone: The read terminates 3 residues ahead of where the CDR3 ends, so the germline J gene completes it. The chain couples TRBV7-2 to TRBJ2-7, with TRBD2 matching 7 bases. This CDR3 has 14 residues. The V gene end was trimmed by 5 bases and the J gene end by 4 bases; junction bases not matched to a gene: 8. Germline V gene lookup returns CDR1 SGHTA and CDR2 FQGNSA. CDR3 DNA (partial): TGTGCCAGCAGCAGTAGCGGACTAGTGTACGAG. Translation gives CASSSSGLVYE. The whole CDR3 protein reads CASSSSGLVYEQYF.

Partial CDR3 DNA: TGTGCCAGCAGCTTCACAGGGGGCCGGACTGAA. It translates to CASSFTGGRTE. The whole CDR3 sequence reads CASSFTGGRTEAFF. The V gene is TRBV5-6, the J gene TRBJ1-1, with 9 bases that match TRBD1. The CDR3 end falls 3 residues outside the read, so it is completed with the germline J gene. The CDR3 sequence is 14 residues long. Germline CDR1 and CDR2: SGHDT and YYEEEE. V was clipped by 2 bases and J by 5 bases; unmatched bases: 4.

As concerns this clone: The missing CDR3 end, 3 residues past where the read stops, is filled in from the germline J gene. V and J are TRBV29-1 and TRBJ1-1, with a possible D match to TRBD1 (6 bases). Germline CDR1 SQVTM, CDR2 ANQGSEA. V was cut by 0 bases and J by 7 bases, with 9 bases left in between. The CDR3 contains 12 residues. The CDR3 loop reads CSVEEGRGEAFF. CDR3 DNA, as far as it was read: TGCAGCGTTGAAGAGGGCAGGGGTGAA.

In the case of this clone: The read halts 3 residues ahead of the CDR3 end, with the missing end drawn from the germline J gene. This sequence joins TRBV7-2 and TRBJ1-4, with 7 bases identical to TRBD1. The CDR3 extends over 14 amino acids. CDR1 and CDR2 (germline): SGHTA, FQGNSA. The CDR3 spells CASSSTGANSPLFF. The covered CDR3 bases are TGTGCCAGCAGCTCCACAGGGGCGAATTCACCA. Supplemented by reference TRBV7-2 and TRBJ1-4, the full variable domain reads GAGVSQSPSNKVTEKGKDVELRCDPISGHTALYWYRQSLGQGLEFLIYFQGNSAPDKSGLPSDRFSAERTGGSVSTLTIQRTQQEDSAVYLCASSSTGANSPLFFGSGTQLSVL.

A word on this clone: The read stops 3 residues short of the end of the CDR3; the missing end is completed from the germline J gene. V is TRBV19 and J is TRBJ2-2, with TRBD1 matching over 8 bases. The CDR3 runs 17 residues. Germline CDR1 and CDR2: LNHDA and SQIVND (reference sequence). V lost 8 bases, J lost 3 bases, and 14 bases stayed unmatched. The covered CDR3 bases are TGTGCCAGTTCCGGCGGCAGGGGGCTGGTTGACACCGGGGAG. Amino acids: CASSGGRGLVDTGE. The whole CDR3 protein is CASSGGRGLVDTGELFF.

Note on this clone: The CDR3 goes on 3 residues after the read ends, and that part is filled in from the germline J gene. The chain links TRBV6-2 or TRBV6-3 to TRBJ2-3; possibly TRBD1 for D (5 bases). The germline V and J ends were trimmed by 2 bases and 2 bases, with 11 bases remaining between them. This CDR3 is built from 15 residues. CDR1 and CDR2 (germline): MNHEY, SVGEGT. The CDR3 is CASSYARDNTDTQYF. The DNA read from the CDR3 is TGTGCCAGCAGTTACGCCAGGGATAACACAGATACG.

CDR3 sequence reads: CATSTSGRGEQFF. Incomplete CDR3 DNA: TGCGCCACTTCGACTAGCGGGAGGGGTGAG. The V and J genes are TRBV10-2 and TRBJ2-1; 14 bases line up with TRBD2. The read terminates 3 residues before the CDR3 end, so the remaining end is supplied by the germline J gene. The CDR3 extends over 13 amino acids. Germline assignment: CDR1 WSHSY and CDR2 SAAADI. The trim removed 10 bases at V and 9 bases at J, leaving 5 bases unmatched.

A remark on this clone: The CDR3 extends 3 residues past the end of the read, so its final part is completed from the germline J gene. The gene calls are TRBV19 and TRBJ2-4, with TRBD1 identical over 8 bases. Germline V gives CDR1 LNHDA, CDR2 SQIVND (reference sequence). This CDR3 has 13 residues. The CDR3 is CASQTGGNYGQYF. The sequenced CDR3 bases are TGTGCCAGTCAAACAGGGGGGAACTATGGT. Full variable domain (remainder filled in from reference TRBV19 and TRBJ2-4): DGGITQSPKYLFRKEGQNVTLSCEQNLNHDAMYWYRQDPGQGLRLIYYSQIVNDFQKGDIAEGYSVSREKKESFPLTVTSAQKNPTAFYLCASQTGGNYGQYFGAGTRLSVL.

On this clone: Read coverage stops 3 residues before the CDR3 terminus; the germline J gene supplies the remainder. The chain couples TRBV5-1 to TRBJ2-5; 7 nucleotides agree with TRBD1. After removal of 3 bases from V and 1 base from J, the junction contained 15 bases not matched to a gene. Germline V gene data show CDR1 as SGHRS and CDR2 as YFSETQ. The CDR3 is 18 residues long. CDR3 DNA (partial): TGCGCCAGCAGCTCCCGACCCAGACAGGGTTCAAGCCAAGAGACC. The encoded protein is CASSSRPRQGSSQET. The entire CDR3 is CASSSRPRQGSSQETQYF. Combining the CDR3 with reference TRBV5-1 and TRBJ2-5 gives the whole variable domain KAGVTQTPRYLIKTRGQQVTLSCSPISGHRSVSWYQQTPGQGLQFLFEYFSETQRNKGNFPGRFSGRQFSNSRSEMNVSTLELGDSALYLCASSSRPRQGSSQETQYFGPGTRLLVL.

The covered CDR3 bases are TGCAGCGTTCGGGTAGGTAACGTCTACGAG. Protein: CSVRVGNVYE. The whole CDR3 reads CSVRVGNVYEQYF. The V gene is TRBV29-1, the J gene TRBJ2-7; D is unresolved. The read terminates 3 residues ahead of where the CDR3 ends, so the germline J gene completes it. The length of the CDR3 is 13 residues. Trimming removed 5 bases at V and 3 bases at J, with 14 bases between. CDR1 and CDR2 (germline): SQVTM, ANQGSEA.

On this clone: The CDR3 end is not reached by the read, which stops 3 residues before it; the germline J gene fills it in. The rearrangement links TRBV19 to TRBJ2-3; D may correspond to TRBD1 or TRBD2 (5 bases each). Germline lookup yields CDR1 LNHDA and CDR2 SQIVND (reference sequence). V was cut by 1 base and J by 5 bases, with 19 bases left in between. The CDR3 extends over 17 amino acids. CDR3 protein: CASSIVGIGRVEDTQYF. Partial CDR3 DNA: TGTGCCAGTAGTATAGTCGGGATAGGCAGGGTCGAAGATACG.

Note on this clone: The read falls 3 residues short of the CDR3 end, and the missing part is taken from the germline J gene. V and J are TRBV5-6 and TRBJ1-1; TRBD1 might be the D (5 bases). Per germline, CDR1 SGHDT and CDR2 YYEEEE. The CDR3 has 11 residues. The CDR3 reads CASSSYREAFF. The part of the CDR3 DNA that was read is TGTGCCAGCAGCTCATACAGGGAA.

As for this clone: Read data end 3 residues before the CDR3 end; the end is taken from the germline J gene. The gene calls are TRBV5-1 and TRBJ2-1; D uncertain. From germline, CDR1 is SGHRS and CDR2 YFSETQ. V lost 0 bases, J lost 6 bases, and 10 bases lay in between. CDR3 length: 14 residues. The CDR3 loop is CASSLATLTNEQFF. The covered CDR3 bases are TGCGCCAGCAGCTTGGCTACCTTAACCAATGAG. Based on the CDR3 plus reference TRBV5-1 and TRBJ2-1, the full variable domain is KAGVTQTPRYLIKTRGQQVTLSCSPISGHRSVSWYQQTPGQGLQFLFEYFSETQRNKGNFPGRFSGRQFSNSRSEMNVSTLELGDSALYLCASSLATLTNEQFFGPGTRLTVL.

Worth noting for this clone: Read sequence stops 3 residues before the CDR3 end, and the germline J gene provides the missing end. The chain couples TRBV18 to TRBJ2-1; 12 bases match TRBD2. CDR3 size: 15 residues. V shed 5 bases and J 7 bases; nucleotides not matched to a gene: 6. Germline V CDR1 and CDR2: KGHSH, LQKENI. CDR3 in amino acids: CASSTLAGGPNEQFF. Partial CDR3 DNA: TGTGCCAGCTCAACCCTAGCGGGAGGGCCAAATGAG.